In this sample, the clone carrying this TCR beta chain turned up a few times. Its target is not known. This specimen belongs to a study of T cell repertoires in cytomegalovirus infection. Study context: Through public TCR beta signatures, both CMV infection and matching HLA type were indicated.

Germline loops: CDR1 LGHDT, CDR2 YNNKEL (reference sequence). This CDR3 region has 20 residues. V was pared by 0 bases and J by 2 bases, with 6 bases of the junction left unmatched. A single record per CDR3 protein comes from TCRdb applying MiXCR to the reads. The table includes about a million distinct CDR3 sequences, 25% to 40% detected once. Study-level findings and limits: Using cumulative public TCR beta family frequency, the authors identified those who carried CMV together with the relevant HLA. It was HLA-C-restricted CMV-specific TCR beta clonotypes that dominated the response ex vivo.

The chain has TRBV3-1 and TRBJ2-2, with TRBD2 matching over 16 bases. The material sequenced was cultured CD8+ T cells from PBMCs, taken from culture after CMV antigen stimulation. The sequence was collected from a human donor in good health (CMV status not recorded). Some clones in this sample may be carry-over from other donors' samples. The CDR3 DNA is TGTGCCAGCAGCCAAGAGGGACTAGCGGGGGGGCCGGCCAACACCGGGGAGCTGTTTTTT. Its protein product is CASSQEGLAGGPANTGELFF.